This T cell receptor beta chain was captured by sequencing in a study of T-cell reconstitution after alpha-beta-depleted transplantation in children. Per the germline V gene, CDR1 is MNHEY and CDR2 is SVGEGT. The CDR3 spans 14 residues. The V end lost 4 bases, the J end lost 0 bases, and 7 bases lay between the germline ends. This clonotype was recorded many times. Construction of the TCRbeta library involved unique molecular identifiers. TCRdb re-called the PCR reads with MiXCR, one entry per CDR3 protein. The sample lists hundreds of thousands of distinct CDR3 sequences, more than 10% seen once, with roughly 2.6% in the top ten.

The material was PBMCs from the stem cell graft donor, obtained from the stem cell graft. The chain employs TRBV6-2 or TRBV6-3 and TRBJ1-5; D remains ambiguous. The receptor comes from a human donor who donated a stem cell graft to a child with acute lymphoblastic leukemia. CDR3 in amino acids: CASSWTYSNQPQHF. The CDR3 coding sequence is TGTGCCAGCAGTTGGACGTATAGCAATCAGCCCCAGCATTTT.